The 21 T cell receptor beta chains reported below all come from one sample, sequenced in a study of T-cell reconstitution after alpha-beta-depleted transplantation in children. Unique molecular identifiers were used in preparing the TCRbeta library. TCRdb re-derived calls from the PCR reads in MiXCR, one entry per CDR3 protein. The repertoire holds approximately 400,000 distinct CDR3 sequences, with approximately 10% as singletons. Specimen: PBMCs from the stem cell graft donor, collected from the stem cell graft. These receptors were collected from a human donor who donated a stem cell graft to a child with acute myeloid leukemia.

CDR3 nucleotides: TGCGCCAGCAGCTTCCGGACAGGGGCGGACACCGGGGAGCTGTTTTTT. Translation: CASSFRTGADTGELFF. The chain uses TRBV5-1 and TRBJ2-2; 9 nucleotides align to TRBD1. V lost 2 bases, J lost 3 bases, and 5 bases stayed unmatched. The CDR3 extends over 16 amino acids. Germline loops: CDR1 SGHRS, CDR2 YFSETQ.

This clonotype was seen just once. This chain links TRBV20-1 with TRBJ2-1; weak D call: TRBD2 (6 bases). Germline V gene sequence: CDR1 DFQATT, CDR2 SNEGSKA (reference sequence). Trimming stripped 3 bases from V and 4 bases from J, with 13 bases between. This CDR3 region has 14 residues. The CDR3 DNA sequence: TGCAGTGCTAGCCGGCGGGGCTTTTACAATGAGCAGTTCTTC. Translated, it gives CSASRRGFYNEQFF.

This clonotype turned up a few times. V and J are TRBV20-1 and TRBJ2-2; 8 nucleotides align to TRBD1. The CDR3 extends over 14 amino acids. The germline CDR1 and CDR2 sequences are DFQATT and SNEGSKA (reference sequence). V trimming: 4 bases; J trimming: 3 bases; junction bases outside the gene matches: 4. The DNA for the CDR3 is TGCAGTGCTAAAGGACAGGGCGACACCGGGGAGCTGTTTTTT. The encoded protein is CSAKGQGDTGELFF.

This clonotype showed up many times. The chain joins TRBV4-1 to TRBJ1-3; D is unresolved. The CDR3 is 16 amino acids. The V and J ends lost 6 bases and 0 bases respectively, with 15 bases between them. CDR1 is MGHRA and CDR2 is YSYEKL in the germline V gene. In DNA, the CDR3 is TGCGCCAGCAGACCCTCCGTTGGCGGCTCTGGAAACACCATATATTTT. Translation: CASRPSVGGSGNTIYF.

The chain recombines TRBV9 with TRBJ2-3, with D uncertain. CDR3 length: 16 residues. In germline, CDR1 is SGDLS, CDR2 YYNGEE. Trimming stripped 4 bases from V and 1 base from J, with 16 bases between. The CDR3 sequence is CASSQLALPRTDTQYF. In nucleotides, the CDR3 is TGTGCCAGCAGCCAACTCGCGCTACCCCGCACAGATACGCAGTATTTT.

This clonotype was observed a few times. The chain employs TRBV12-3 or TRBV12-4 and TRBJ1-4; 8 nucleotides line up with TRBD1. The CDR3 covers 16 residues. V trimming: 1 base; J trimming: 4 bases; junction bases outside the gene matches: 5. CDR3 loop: CASSLVRTGRNEKLFF. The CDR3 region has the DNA TGTGCCAGCAGTTTAGTGAGGACAGGGCGTAATGAAAAACTGTTTTTT.

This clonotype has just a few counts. As DNA, the CDR3 is TGCGCCAGCAGCTTGGGTATAGGATATGGCTACACCTTC. This codes for CASSLGIGYGYTF. This chain uses TRBV5-1 with TRBJ1-2, with unresolved D. Trimming removed 0 bases from V and 5 bases from J, with 8 bases in between. The CDR3 spans 13 residues. Germline V gene data show CDR1 as SGHRS and CDR2 as YFSETQ. Supplemented by reference TRBV5-1 and TRBJ1-2, the full variable domain reads KAGVTQTPRYLIKTRGQQVTLSCSPISGHRSVSWYQQTPGQGLQFLFEYFSETQRNKGNFPGRFSGRQFSNSRSEMNVSTLELGDSALYLCASSLGIGYGYTFGSGTRLTVV.

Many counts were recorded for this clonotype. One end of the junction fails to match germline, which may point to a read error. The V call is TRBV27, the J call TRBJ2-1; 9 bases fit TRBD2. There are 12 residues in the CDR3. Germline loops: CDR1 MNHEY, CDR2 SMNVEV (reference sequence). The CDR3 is CASSSGLAIFIF. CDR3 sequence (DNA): TGTGCCAGCAGTTCGGGACTAGCAATTTTCATCTTC.

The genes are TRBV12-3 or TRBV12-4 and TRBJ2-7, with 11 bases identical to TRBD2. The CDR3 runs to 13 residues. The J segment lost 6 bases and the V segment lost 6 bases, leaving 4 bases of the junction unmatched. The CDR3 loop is CASSPGLAGEQYV. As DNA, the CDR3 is TGTGCCAGCAGCCCCGGACTAGCGGGCGAGCAGTACGTC.

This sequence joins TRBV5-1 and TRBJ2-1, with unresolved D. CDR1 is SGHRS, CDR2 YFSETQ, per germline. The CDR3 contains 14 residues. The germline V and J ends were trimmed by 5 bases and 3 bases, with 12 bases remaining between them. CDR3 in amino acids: CASRIIGFYNEQFF. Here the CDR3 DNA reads TGCGCCAGCAGAATTATAGGGTTCTACAATGAGCAGTTCTTC.

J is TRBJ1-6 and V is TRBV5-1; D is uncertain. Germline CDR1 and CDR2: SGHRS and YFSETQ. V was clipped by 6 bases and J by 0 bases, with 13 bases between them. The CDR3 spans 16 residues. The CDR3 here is CASTLGRSSYNSPLHF. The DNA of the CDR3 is TGCGCCAGCACGCTGGGCAGGAGCTCCTATAATTCACCCCTCCACTTT.

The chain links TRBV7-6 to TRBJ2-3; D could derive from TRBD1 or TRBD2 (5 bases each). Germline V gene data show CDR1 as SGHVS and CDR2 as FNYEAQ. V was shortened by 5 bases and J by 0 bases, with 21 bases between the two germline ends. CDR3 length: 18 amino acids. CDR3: CASSRDVPSQTSTDTQYF. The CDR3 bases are TGTGCCAGCAGCCGGGACGTACCGTCTCAGACTAGCACAGATACGCAGTATTTT.

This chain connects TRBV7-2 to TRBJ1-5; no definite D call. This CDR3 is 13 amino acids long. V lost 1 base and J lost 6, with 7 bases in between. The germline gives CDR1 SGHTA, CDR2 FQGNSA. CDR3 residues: CASSLVIGQPQHF. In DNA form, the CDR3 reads TGTGCCAGCAGCTTAGTAATCGGTCAGCCCCAGCATTTT.

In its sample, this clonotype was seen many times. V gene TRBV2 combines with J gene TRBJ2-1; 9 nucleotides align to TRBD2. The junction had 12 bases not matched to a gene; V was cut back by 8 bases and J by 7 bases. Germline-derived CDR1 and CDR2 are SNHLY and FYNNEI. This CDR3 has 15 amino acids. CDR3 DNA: TGTGCCAGCTTATCTACCTTAGCGGGGGCTAATGAGCAGTTCTTC. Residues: CASLSTLAGANEQFF.

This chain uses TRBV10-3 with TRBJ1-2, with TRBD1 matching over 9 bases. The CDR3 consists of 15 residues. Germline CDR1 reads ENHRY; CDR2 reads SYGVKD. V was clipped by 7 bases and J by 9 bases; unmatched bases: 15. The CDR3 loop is CAINPGGTGSYSYTF. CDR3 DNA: TGTGCCATCAACCCAGGGGGGACAGGGAGTTATAGCTACACCTTC.

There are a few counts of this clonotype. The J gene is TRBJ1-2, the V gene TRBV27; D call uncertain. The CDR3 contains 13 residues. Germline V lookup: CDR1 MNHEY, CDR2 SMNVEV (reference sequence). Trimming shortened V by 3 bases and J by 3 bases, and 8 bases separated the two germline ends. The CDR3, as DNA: TGTGCCAGCAGTTTCGGCGGCCACTATGGCTACACCTTC. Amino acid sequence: CASSFGGHYGYTF.

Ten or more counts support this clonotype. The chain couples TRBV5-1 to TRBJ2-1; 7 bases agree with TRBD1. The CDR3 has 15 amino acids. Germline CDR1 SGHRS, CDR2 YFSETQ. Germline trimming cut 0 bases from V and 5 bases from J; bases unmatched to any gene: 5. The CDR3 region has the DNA TGCGCCAGCAGCTTGGGACAGGGTCGGGACAATGAGCAGTTCTTC. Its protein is CASSLGQGRDNEQFF.

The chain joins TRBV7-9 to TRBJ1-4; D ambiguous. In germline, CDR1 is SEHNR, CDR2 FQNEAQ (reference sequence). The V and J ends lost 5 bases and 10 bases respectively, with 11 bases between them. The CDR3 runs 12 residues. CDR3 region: CASSRDKGKLFF. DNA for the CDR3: TGTGCCAGCAGCCGGGATAAAGGAAAACTGTTTTTT.

DNA of the CDR3: TGTGCCAGCAGCGACGGGCTAGCAGGTTACAATGAGCAGTTCTTC. Protein: CASSDGLAGYNEQFF. The V and J genes are TRBV25-1 and TRBJ2-1; maybe TRBD2 (5 bases). Germline loops: CDR1 MGHDK, CDR2 SYGVNS. Trimming took off 6 bases at V and 4 bases at J, with 16 bases between the two ends. The CDR3 extends over 15 amino acids. The full variable domain, completed using reference TRBV25-1 and TRBJ2-1, is EADIYQTPRYLVIGTGKKITLECSQTMGHDKMYWYQQDPGMELHLIHYSYGVNSTEKGDLSSESTVSRIRTEHFPLTLESARPSHTSQYLCASSDGLAGYNEQFFGPGTRLTVL.

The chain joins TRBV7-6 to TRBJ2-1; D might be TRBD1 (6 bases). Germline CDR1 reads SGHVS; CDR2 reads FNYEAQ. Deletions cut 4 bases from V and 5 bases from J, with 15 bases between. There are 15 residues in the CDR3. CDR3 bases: TGTGCCAGCAGCTCCCGGGACAATAGCCACAATGAGCAGTTCTTC. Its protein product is CASSSRDNSHNEQFF.

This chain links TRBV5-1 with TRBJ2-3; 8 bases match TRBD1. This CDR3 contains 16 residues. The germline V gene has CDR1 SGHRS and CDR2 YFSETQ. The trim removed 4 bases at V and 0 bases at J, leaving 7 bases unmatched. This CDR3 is CASSLGTGASTDTQYF. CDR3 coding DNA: TGCGCCAGCAGCCTCGGGACAGGAGCTAGCACAGATACGCAGTATTTT.